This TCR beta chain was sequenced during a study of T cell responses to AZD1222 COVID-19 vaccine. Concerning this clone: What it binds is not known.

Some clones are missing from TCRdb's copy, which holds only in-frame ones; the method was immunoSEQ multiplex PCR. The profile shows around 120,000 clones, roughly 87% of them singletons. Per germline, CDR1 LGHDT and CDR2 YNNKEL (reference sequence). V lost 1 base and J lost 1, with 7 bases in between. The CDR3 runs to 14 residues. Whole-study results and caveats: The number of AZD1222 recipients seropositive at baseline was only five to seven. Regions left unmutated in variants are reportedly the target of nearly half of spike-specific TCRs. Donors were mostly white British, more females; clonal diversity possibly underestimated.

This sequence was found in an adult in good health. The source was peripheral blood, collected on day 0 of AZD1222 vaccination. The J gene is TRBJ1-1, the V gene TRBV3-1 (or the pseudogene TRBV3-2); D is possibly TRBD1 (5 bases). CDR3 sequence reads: CASSQVQGNTEAFF. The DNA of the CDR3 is TGTGCCAGCAGCCAAGTCCAGGGGAACACTGAAGCTTTCTTT.